A single sample gave rise to the 27 T cell receptor beta chains below, sequenced in a study of sequential checkpoint blockade in melanoma. Measured with immunoSEQ multiplex PCR; TCRdb has only the in-frame clones, and not every one. The table records approximately 22,000 clones, around 70% of them present only once. The treatment here: randomized to nivolumab then ipilimumab (arm A) or the reverse (arm B). The source material was CD8+ T cells sorted from blood (inferred from file names), sampled from a patient given nivolumab and ipilimumab in sequence. The receptors originated from a human donor with melanoma.

V is TRBV27 and J is TRBJ1-2; tentative D call: TRBD1 (6 bases). This CDR3 has 15 residues. The ends were cut back, 0 bases at V and 6 bases at J, with 14 bases in the middle. Germline values: CDR1 MNHEY, CDR2 SMNVEV (reference sequence). The CDR3 DNA sequence: TGTGCCAGCAGTTTATCCTGCAGGGGCAAGAATGGCTACACCTTC. Translated: CASSLSCRGKNGYTF.

This chain uses TRBV19 with TRBJ2-1; 8 bases are shared with TRBD1. Trimming at V came to 5 bases and at J to 7 bases, leaving 10 bases not matched to a gene. This CDR3 has 15 amino acids. Germline CDR1 is LNHDA and CDR2 is SQIVND (reference sequence). In DNA form, the CDR3 reads TGTGCCAGTAGTGGGCGGACAGGGCCATTAAATGAGCAGTTCTTC. Translated, it gives CASSGRTGPLNEQFF.

A single count supports this clone. The rearrangement uses TRBV7-3 and TRBJ2-3; D may be TRBD2 (6 bases). This CDR3 region has 16 residues. CDR1 is SGHTA, CDR2 FQGTGA, per germline. The germline V and J ends were trimmed by 2 bases and 5 bases, with 17 bases remaining between them. CDR3 amino acids: CASSLGGSGVEDTQYF. The CDR3 DNA reads TGTGCCAGCAGCTTAGGGGGGTCGGGGGTGGAAGATACGCAGTATTTT. Looking up the rest from reference TRBV7-3 and TRBJ2-3 gives the full variable domain: GAGVSQTPSNKVTEKGKYVELRCDPISGHTALYWYRQSLGQGPEFLIYFQGTGAADDSGLPNDRFFAVRPEGSVSTLKIQRTERGDSAVYLCASSLGGSGVEDTQYFGPGTRLTVL.

This clone was seen only once. V usage is TRBV5-6 and J usage is TRBJ1-2; TRBD1 is a possible D gene (5 bases). CDR1 is SGHDT, CDR2 YYEEEE, per germline. The CDR3 covers 15 residues. Deletions cut 4 bases from V and 2 bases from J, with 15 bases between. The CDR3 coding sequence is TGTGCCAGCAGCCCATTCAGCGCAGGGAACTATGGCTACACCTTC. Encoded protein: CASSPFSAGNYGYTF.

The CDR3 region is CASSAGQGRTQYF. CDR3 coding DNA: TGTGCCAGCAGCGCCGGACAGGGGAGGACCCAGTACTTC. J is TRBJ2-5 and V is TRBV5-6; 9 positions match TRBD1. The CDR3 sequence is 13 residues long. The J segment lost 7 bases and the V segment lost 4 bases, leaving 5 bases of the junction unmatched. In germline, CDR1 is SGHDT, CDR2 YYEEEE.

CDR3 loop: CASSDSGGEQFF. The CDR3 nucleotides read TGTGCCAGCAGCGATTCCGGGGGAGAGCAGTTCTTC. The genes are TRBV16 and TRBJ2-1, with a possible D match to TRBD2 (6 bases). The CDR3 consists of 12 residues. V lost 5 bases and J 10 bases, leaving 12 bases between the germline ends. Germline-derived CDR1 and CDR2 are KGHSY and FQNENV.

The chain carries TRBV13 and TRBJ1-3; no clear D gene. The CDR3 spans 16 residues. With 3 bases removed from V and 2 bases from J, the gap between germline ends came to 14 bases. CDR1 and CDR2 (germline): PRHDT, FYEKMQ (reference sequence). CDR3 amino acids: CASSLGEVQAGNTIYF. CDR3 bases: TGTGCCAGCAGCTTGGGAGAAGTTCAAGCTGGAAACACCATATATTTT.

The chain is built from TRBV9 and TRBJ2-2, with 8 bases fitting TRBD1. Germline values: CDR1 SGDLS, CDR2 YYNGEE. The CDR3 length is 16 residues. Germline trimming cut 4 bases from V and 4 bases from J; bases unmatched to any gene: 9. This CDR3 is CASSPKDRASTGELFF. Written as DNA, the CDR3 is TGTGCCAGCAGCCCCAAGGACAGGGCCTCCACCGGGGAGCTGTTTTTT.

The chain joins TRBV28 to TRBJ2-7; the D is unclear. This CDR3 comprises 12 residues. The germline gives CDR1 MDHEN, CDR2 SYDVKM. V was pared by 3 bases and J by 3 bases, with 6 bases between. The CDR3 coding sequence is TGTGCCAGCAGTTTTTCCGACTACGAGCAGTACGTC. Its translation: CASSFSDYEQYV.

V gene TRBV7-3 combines with J gene TRBJ1-2; D gene unclear. From germline, CDR1 is SGHTA and CDR2 FQGTGA. Trimming took 4 bases from V and 2 from J, leaving 14 bases between them. The CDR3 spans 15 residues. The CDR3 loop is CASSSAGTPNYGYTF. The CDR3 DNA reads TGTGCCAGCAGCTCAGCAGGAACCCCGAACTATGGCTACACCTTC.

This clone has more than one count but fewer than ten. The chain couples TRBV6-4 to TRBJ2-3; 12 nucleotides align to TRBD2. CDR1 is MRHNA, CDR2 SNTAGT, per germline. The CDR3 totals 15 residues. V gave up 4 bases and J gave up 1 base; unmatched junction bases: 0. Here the CDR3 DNA reads TGTGCCAGCAGTGGGACTAGCGGGGGCACAGATACGCAGTATTTT. This sequence encodes CASSGTSGGTDTQYF.

The chain carries TRBV25-1 and TRBJ1-1, with TRBD1 matching over 9 bases. This CDR3 is 17 amino acids long. With V trimmed by 1 base and J by 0 bases, 6 bases remained unmatched. The V gene's germline CDR1 is MGHDK and CDR2 SYGVNS. DNA for the CDR3: TGTGCCAGCAGTGAATGGGGGACAGGGACAATGAACACTGAAGCTTTCTTT. It codes for CASSEWGTGTMNTEAFF.

This chain connects TRBV9 to TRBJ2-5; a possible D gene is TRBD2 (5 bases). The length of the CDR3 is 15 residues. The ends were cut back, 3 bases at V and 1 base at J, with 13 bases in the middle. The germline V gene encodes CDR1 SGDLS and CDR2 YYNGEE. CDR3 coding DNA: TGTGCCAGCAGCGCCGTGACGGGAAGCCAAGAGACCCAGTACTTC. Translated: CASSAVTGSQETQYF.

This chain uses TRBV9 with TRBJ2-1, with D tentatively TRBD2 (6 bases). Per germline, CDR1 SGDLS and CDR2 YYNGEE. Trimming pared 3 bases from V and 4 bases from J, leaving 14 bases between. This CDR3 region has 15 residues. Here the CDR3 reads CASSGRGADYNEQFF. Written as DNA, the CDR3 is TGTGCCAGCAGCGGGAGGGGTGCGGATTACAATGAGCAGTTCTTC.

This chain joins TRBV7-2 and TRBJ2-1, with a weak D call TRBD1 (5 bases). In germline, CDR1 is SGHTA, CDR2 FQGNSA. CDR3 length equals 14 residues. Trimming removed 5 bases from V and 3 bases from J, with 11 bases in between. The chain's CDR3 is CASSKSTDYNEQFF. In nucleotides, the CDR3 is TGTGCCAGCAGCAAGTCGACAGACTACAATGAGCAGTTCTTC.

The rearrangement joins TRBV7-8 to TRBJ1-1; TRBD1 is a possible D gene (5 bases). Trimming stripped 0 bases from V and 4 bases from J, with 9 bases between. The CDR3 has 14 residues. CDR1 and CDR2 (germline): SGHVS, FQNEAQ. CDR3 coding DNA: TGTGCCAGCAGCTTAGCGTCTAGGGGCACTGAAGCTTTCTTT. Protein: CASSLASRGTEAFF. The full variable domain, completed using reference TRBV7-8 and TRBJ1-1, is GAGVSQSPRYKVAKRGQDVALRCDPISGHVSLFWYQQALGQGPEFLTYFQNEAQLDKSGLPSDRFFAERPEGSVSTLKIQRTQQEDSAVYLCASSLASRGTEAFFGQGTRLTVV.

The chain carries TRBV7-6 and TRBJ2-1, with 8 bases that match TRBD1. V shed 5 bases and J 8 bases; nucleotides not matched to a gene: 11. Germline values: CDR1 SGHVS, CDR2 FNYEAQ. The CDR3 has 15 amino acids. As DNA, the CDR3 is TGTGCCAGCAGCCCCCGACAGGGGAATCTGGATGAGCAGTTCTTC. Translation: CASSPRQGNLDEQFF.

This clone was recorded only once. This sequence joins TRBV2 and TRBJ1-3; D perhaps matches TRBD1 (5 bases). CDR1 and CDR2 (germline): SNHLY, FYNNEI. V lost 4 bases and J lost 2, with 6 bases in between. The CDR3 loop spans 13 amino acids. This CDR3 is CASSGRAGNTIYF. The CDR3 coding sequence is TGTGCCAGCAGTGGCAGGGCTGGAAACACCATATATTTT.

This chain uses TRBV27 with TRBJ1-2, with D perhaps matching TRBD1 (5 bases). Trimming pared 6 bases from V and 6 bases from J, leaving 23 bases between. The CDR3 runs to 16 residues. The germline gives CDR1 MNHEY, CDR2 SMNVEV (reference sequence). For the CDR3, the DNA is TGTGCCAGCAGGGGGGGGGACCAAATTTCTTGTAATGGCTACACCTTC. It specifies CASRGGDQISCNGYTF.

The J gene is TRBJ2-5, the V gene TRBV7-3; tentatively, D is TRBD2 (6 bases). Germline lookup yields CDR1 SGHTA and CDR2 FQGTGA. This CDR3 has 14 residues. The V and J ends lost 9 bases and 4 bases respectively, with 18 bases between them. CDR3 amino acids: CARSRGTPGETQYF. As DNA, the CDR3 is TGTGCCAGAAGCCGCGGGACCCCGGGAGAGACCCAGTACTTC.

This rearrangement joins TRBV7-9 to TRBJ2-3, with TRBD2 as a possible D gene (6 bases). V was trimmed by 4 bases and J by 3 bases, leaving 17 bases between them. Germline V lookup: CDR1 SEHNR, CDR2 FQNEAQ (reference sequence). This CDR3 has 16 residues. CDR3 amino acids: CASSSSVRGFTDTQYF. Written as DNA, the CDR3 is TGTGCCAGCAGCTCCTCCGTGCGGGGATTTACAGATACGCAGTATTTT.

This clone has more than one count but fewer than ten. The chain is built from TRBV28 and TRBJ1-1; 9 bases are shared with TRBD1. CDR1 is MDHEN and CDR2 is SYDVKM in the germline V gene. V dropped 5 bases and J dropped 4; count of bases not matched to a gene: 8. The CDR3 covers 15 residues. CDR3 loop: CASSPTGGSGTEAFF. CDR3 sequence (DNA): TGTGCCAGCAGTCCAACAGGGGGCTCGGGCACTGAAGCTTTCTTT.

There are a few counts of this clone. This chain links TRBV7-8 with TRBJ2-7; 8 positions agree with TRBD1. CDR1 and CDR2 (germline): SGHVS, FQNEAQ. This CDR3 has 14 amino acids. The ends lost 5 bases at V and 3 bases at J; junction bases unmatched: 6. The DNA of the CDR3 is TGTGCCAGCAGCCACCGGGACAGGCTCTACGAGCAGTACTTC. Translating gives CASSHRDRLYEQYF.

The chain has TRBV11-2 and TRBJ2-3; 7 nucleotides line up with TRBD2. The CDR3 loop spans 16 amino acids. V was clipped by 5 bases and J by 0 bases; unmatched bases: 8. Looked up from germline, CDR1 is SGHAT and CDR2 is FQNNGV. The CDR3 bases are TGTGCCAGCAGCGGGGGGGGATGGGTAAGCACAGATACGCAGTATTTT. Protein: CASSGGGWVSTDTQYF. Drawing the rest from reference TRBV11-2 and TRBJ2-3, the complete variable domain is EAGVAQSPRYKIIEKRQSVAFWCNPISGHATLYWYQQILGQGPKLLIQFQNNGVVDDSQLPKDRFSAERLKGVDSTLKIQPAKLEDSAVYLCASSGGGWVSTDTQYFGPGTRLTVL.

This clone showed up just a few times. This rearrangement joins TRBV13 to TRBJ1-2, with unresolved D. V lost 5 bases to trimming and J lost 4 bases, with 17 bases between them. Germline V gives CDR1 PRHDT, CDR2 FYEKMQ (reference sequence). The CDR3 is made up of 15 amino acids. The DNA for the CDR3 is TGTGCCAGCAGCCCCCGAGGGCAGTCTACCTATGGCTACACCTTC. Amino acids: CASSPRGQSTYGYTF. Full variable domain (outside the CDR3, taken from reference TRBV13 and TRBJ1-2): AAGVIQSPRHLIKEKRETATLKCYPIPRHDTVYWYQQGPGQDPQFLISFYEKMQSDKGSIPDRFSAQQFSDYHSELNMSSLELGDSALYFCASSPRGQSTYGYTFGSGTRLTVV.

This clone has just one count. The chain couples TRBV19 to TRBJ2-2; weak D call: TRBD1 (5 bases). Trimming stripped 5 bases from V and 6 bases from J, with 7 bases between. Germline V gene lookup returns CDR1 LNHDA and CDR2 SQIVND (reference sequence). CDR3 length equals 12 residues. CDR3 bases: TGTGCCAGTAGTTGGGGCGCCGGGGAGCTGTTTTTT. Encoded protein: CASSWGAGELFF.

The CDR3 here is CASSYSGQGADGYTF. In DNA, the CDR3 is TGTGCCAGCAGTTACTCCGGACAGGGGGCAGATGGCTACACCTTC. This rearrangement joins TRBV6-5 to TRBJ1-2; TRBD1 agrees at 11 bases. With 0 bases clipped from V and 6 bases from J, the junction kept 3 bases outside the gene matches. This CDR3 comprises 15 residues. CDR1 is MNHEY, CDR2 SVGAGI, per germline.